The T cell receptor (beta chain) described here comes from a study of shared clonotypes between healthy human individuals. Trimming removed 4 bases from V and 4 bases from J, with 10 bases in between. Per the germline V gene, CDR1 is SQVTM and CDR2 is ANQGSEA. The CDR3 sequence is 12 residues long. General study results and limits: When compared with the clonotypes that were shared by all four sorted-subset donors, the non-shared clonotypes turned out to have lower generation probabilities. As a rule, naive subsets had a larger estimated richness than memory subsets.

Here immunoSEQ multiplex PCR was the method, and the copy in TCRdb shows in-frame clones only, minus some. This table holds 1,100,000 or so clones, about four fifths found once. A word on this clone: Antigen specificity is unknown.

Each sample came from a Caucasian adult donor living in Nashville, Tennessee. It was into CD45RA+ naive and CD45RA-negative memory subsets that the CD4+ cells were split. The chain carries TRBV29-1 and TRBJ1-1; D call uncertain. The clonotype comes from a man between 18 and 29 years old in good health. Some clones in this sample may be carry-over from other donors' samples. The sequenced sample was memory CD4+ T cells from PBMCs. Subset given: CD45RA-negative fraction. In nucleotides, the CDR3 is TGCAGCGTTGTTCCTCGGCCCACTGAAGCTTTCTTT. Translated, it gives CSVVPRPTEAFF.